The present T cell receptor beta chain was sequenced within a study of vaccination effects on CD4 cells after COVID-19. TCRdb's table, derived via immunoSEQ multiplex PCR, lists solely in-frame clones and lacks some. The data contain more than 40,000 clones, roughly 70% of them singletons. This CDR3 has 16 residues. The V segment lost 0 bases and the J segment 8 bases; nucleotides outside the gene matches: 11. Germline V gene data show CDR1 as MNHEY and CDR2 as SVGAGI. About this clone: What it binds is unknown.

Antigen-specific CD4+ T cells were expanded with viral peptide pools in the ViraFEST assay before sequencing. Culture lasted about 10 days before CD4+ T cell isolation. The study found no prior SARS-CoV-2 infection in the vaccine recipients, who tested negative for nucleocapsid antibodies. Culturing of 2 million to 2.5 million PBMC per well took place with roughly 10 IU/ml IL-2 and approximately 10 ug/ml peptides. Notes on the study in general: The study enrolled few convalescent patients and sampled no early post-infection timepoints. The study found that only 1 of 255 vaccine-induced clones from healthy vaccinees cross-reacted with common cold coronaviruses. There was marked clonal contraction among infection- and vaccine-induced clones late after vaccination.

The V gene is TRBV6-5, the J gene TRBJ1-2, with 8 bases lining up with TRBD1. The source was CD4+ T cells from PBMCs cultured with HCoV-OC43 spike peptides, collected before COVID-19 vaccination. Stated subset: HCoV-OC43 spike overlapping peptide pool stimulation. The origin of this receptor is a human donor who received a COVID-19 vaccine. CDR3 region: CASSYSLLGQGKGYTF. CDR3 nucleotides: TGTGCCAGCAGTTACTCCTTACTCGGACAGGGAAAGGGCTACACCTTC.